This T cell receptor (beta chain) originates from a study of response to subunit inactivated influenza vaccine. The study, taken as a whole, reports: Authors suggested seasonal influenza vaccinations each recruit few new T cells.

As concerns this clonotype: The target antigen is unknown.

CDR3 length: 15 amino acids. Germline lookup yields CDR1 SGHTA and CDR2 FQGNSA. With 5 bases clipped from V and 8 bases from J, the junction kept 11 bases outside the gene matches. Each CDR3 protein is one row after TCRdb ran MiXCR on the RT-PCR reads. Here the sample spans around 200,000 distinct CDR3 sequences, 7.5% to 10% being singletons. The chain couples TRBV7-2 to TRBJ2-3; 9 bases are a match to TRBD2. The sequence was collected from a man aged 50 or older who received an inactivated influenza vaccine. Sequencing was performed on non-naive T cells sorted from PBMCs, taken on the day of vaccination. The CDR3 region has the DNA TGTGCCAGCAGCCAAAAGGTTGGCGGGGGGGCTACGCAGTATTTT. Encoded protein: CASSQKVGGGATQYF.